This entry lists 9 T cell receptor beta chains sequenced from one sample in a study of cytotoxic CD8 clonotypes in ibrutinib-treated CLL. The data were produced by immunoSEQ multiplex PCR, yet TCRdb's version contains in-frame clones alone and is incomplete. Of tens of thousands of clones in the sample, about nine tenths were seen once. The sample was PBMCs, taken after 12 months of ibrutinib treatment. These receptors originate from a human donor with chronic lymphocytic leukemia.

The chain carries TRBV4-1 and TRBJ2-7; D is uncertain. Trimming cost V 0 bases and J 2 bases, with 17 bases left between them. The CDR3 has 17 amino acids. Germline lookup yields CDR1 MGHRA and CDR2 YSYEKL. CDR3 loop: CASSQDSRARTTYEQYF. The CDR3 DNA reads TGCGCCAGCAGCCAAGATTCTCGGGCCAGAACTACCTACGAGCAGTACTTC.

The J gene is TRBJ1-1, the V gene TRBV4-1; tentative D call: TRBD1 (6 bases). The germline gives CDR1 MGHRA, CDR2 YSYEKL. This CDR3 spans 16 amino acids. The ends were cut back, 3 bases at V and 0 bases at J, with 14 bases in the middle. CDR3 nucleotides: TGCGCCAGCAGCCAGAGCGTCGGACAGATGAACACTGAAGCTTTCTTT. Translated, it gives CASSQSVGQMNTEAFF.

This clone was seen only once. The chain links TRBV11-3 to TRBJ1-2; D not certain. Trimming removed 3 bases from V and 6 bases from J, with 8 bases in between. The CDR3 contains 12 residues. Per germline, CDR1 SGHNT and CDR2 YENEEA. CDR3 loop: CASSFGRDGYTF. CDR3 coding DNA: TGTGCCAGCAGCTTCGGACGGGATGGCTACACCTTC.

This clone was recorded a few times. Within the sample, other DNA sequences also encode this same CDR3. This sequence joins TRBV19 and TRBJ1-2, with D tentatively TRBD1 (6 bases). CDR3 size: 12 residues. The V gene lost 5 bases and the J gene lost 2 bases, with 6 bases spanning the gap. CDR1 and CDR2 from the germline V gene are LNHDA and SQIVND (reference sequence). CDR3 nucleotides: TGTGCCAGTAGTGACAGGAACTATGGCTACACCTTC. This sequence encodes CASSDRNYGYTF.

This chain links TRBV7-6 with TRBJ1-1; D is uncertain. The CDR3 is 18 residues long. Per the germline V gene, CDR1 is SGHVS and CDR2 is FNYEAQ. V gave up 3 bases and J gave up 2 bases, with 22 bases separating them. This chain's CDR3 is CASSFPVINDGPNTEAFF. The CDR3 DNA sequence: TGTGCCAGCAGCTTTCCGGTCATCAACGATGGGCCCAACACTGAAGCTTTCTTT. Complete variable domain (other parts from reference TRBV7-6 and TRBJ1-1): GAGVSQSPRYKVTKRGQDVALRCDPISGHVSLYWYRQALGQGPEFLTYFNYEAQQDKSGLPNDRFSAERPEGSISTLTIQRTEQRDSAMYRCASSFPVINDGPNTEAFFGQGTRLTVV.

The chain combines TRBV5-4 with TRBJ1-2; TRBD1 aligns across 9 bases. CDR3 size: 15 residues. Trimming took 4 bases from V and 7 from J; bases not matched to a gene: 11. Germline V gene lookup returns CDR1 SGHNT and CDR2 YYREEE (reference sequence). CDR3 nucleotide sequence: TGTGCCAGCAGCCCTCCGGGACAGGGTATCGGTGGCTACACCTTC. Translating gives CASSPPGQGIGGYTF.

The rearrangement links TRBV6-1 to TRBJ2-7; 7 bases are shared with TRBD1. The CDR3 is 15 amino acids. CDR1 and CDR2 (germline): MNHNS, SASEGT. The J segment lost 5 bases and the V segment lost 6 bases, leaving 13 bases of the junction unmatched. CDR3 sequence reads: CASSPGGFVGDEQYF. Here the CDR3 DNA reads TGTGCCAGCAGCCCAGGGGGATTCGTAGGTGACGAGCAGTACTTC.

The chain joins TRBV5-1 to TRBJ1-4, with D possibly being TRBD1 (5 bases). The V end lost 3 bases, the J end lost 4 bases, and 10 bases lay between the germline ends. Germline CDR1 and CDR2: SGHRS and YFSETQ. The length of the CDR3 is 14 residues. The CDR3 region is CASSSGANNEKLFF. DNA for the CDR3: TGCGCCAGCAGCTCCGGGGCCAATAATGAAAAACTGTTTTTT. Full variable domain (remainder filled in from reference TRBV5-1 and TRBJ1-4): KAGVTQTPRYLIKTRGQQVTLSCSPISGHRSVSWYQQTPGQGLQFLFEYFSETQRNKGNFPGRFSGRQFSNSRSEMNVSTLELGDSALYLCASSSGANNEKLFFGSGTQLSVL.

This chain connects TRBV7-9 to TRBJ2-5; no firm D call. The CDR3 runs to 15 residues. Germline CDR1 is SEHNR and CDR2 is FQNEAQ (reference sequence). V lost 2 bases and J 2 bases, leaving 12 bases between the germline ends. CDR3: CASSLLSSYQETQYF. Here the CDR3 DNA reads TGTGCCAGCAGCTTATTATCGAGCTATCAAGAGACCCAGTACTTC.